The present T cell receptor beta chain was sequenced within a study of T-cell memory formation after mild COVID-19. As for the study in general: Clusters of TCRs were largely donor specific.

This CDR3 has 16 amino acids. Germline-derived CDR1 and CDR2 are SGHVS and FNYEAQ. The V and J ends lost 5 bases and 3 bases respectively, with 17 bases between them. TCRdb reprocessed the 5' RACE reads with MiXCR, giving one entry per CDR3 protein. Among about 250,000 distinct CDR3 sequences listed, over 15% were seen once. Sample: PBMCs or a T cell subset sorted from them (not recorded which). The gene calls are TRBV7-6 and TRBJ2-1; possible D gene TRBD1, 6 bases. This clonotype was obtained from a young man who had mild COVID-19 (a few samples of this study predate the infection). Cell type and time point are not known. The CDR3 coding sequence is TGTGCCAGCAGCCCGGAAACAGGGTTTGACTACAATGAGCAGTTCTTC. Translating gives CASSPETGFDYNEQFF.